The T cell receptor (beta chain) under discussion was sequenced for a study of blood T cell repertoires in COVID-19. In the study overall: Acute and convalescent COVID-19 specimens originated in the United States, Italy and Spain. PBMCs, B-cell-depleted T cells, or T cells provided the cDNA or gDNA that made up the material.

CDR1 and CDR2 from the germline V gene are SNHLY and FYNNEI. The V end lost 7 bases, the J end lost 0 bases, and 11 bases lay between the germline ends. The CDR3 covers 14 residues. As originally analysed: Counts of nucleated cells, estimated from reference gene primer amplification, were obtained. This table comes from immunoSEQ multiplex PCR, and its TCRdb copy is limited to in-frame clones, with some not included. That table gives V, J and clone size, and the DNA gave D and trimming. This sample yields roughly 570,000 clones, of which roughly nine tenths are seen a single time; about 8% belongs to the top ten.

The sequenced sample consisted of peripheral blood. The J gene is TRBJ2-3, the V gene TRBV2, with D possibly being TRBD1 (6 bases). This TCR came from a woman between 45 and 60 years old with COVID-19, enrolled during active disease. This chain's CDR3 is CASKSGASTDTQYF. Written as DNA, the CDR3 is TGTGCCAGCAAGTCAGGGGCTAGCACAGATACGCAGTATTTT.